The present entry profiles one T cell receptor (beta chain) with its context. Its antigen remains unknown. Baseline, cycle 4 day 1, and cycle 7 day 1 were the blood sampling points. This entry belongs to a study of OX40 agonist ivuxolimab in advanced cancers. Study information: Melanoma, hepatocellular carcinoma, head and neck or renal cell cancer occurred in dose-escalation patients.

Overall study results and limits: Averaged across samples, CD8+ T cells carried more expanded clones than CD4+ did. The investigators did not determine what antigen specificity the expanded peripheral T cells had.

Assay: immunoSEQ multiplex PCR; the TCRdb copy retains only in-frame clones and omits some. The sample has 30,000 to 35,000 clones, about four fifths seen once. The CDR3 sequence is 13 residues long. The junction had 7 bases not matched to a gene; V was cut back by 6 bases and J by 8 bases. Per germline, CDR1 MNHNY and CDR2 SVGAGI (reference sequence). This sequence originates from an adult with an advanced solid tumor such as melanoma, head and neck, liver or kidney cancer. The starting material was CD4+ or CD8+ T cells sorted from blood, obtained in a trial of the OX40 agonist ivuxolimab. The rearrangement joins TRBV6-6 to TRBJ2-1; 7 bases agree with TRBD2. The CDR3 nucleotides are TGTGCCAGCAGGGTCGGGGGGTCGGATGAGCAGTTCTTC. It codes for CASRVGGSDEQFF.